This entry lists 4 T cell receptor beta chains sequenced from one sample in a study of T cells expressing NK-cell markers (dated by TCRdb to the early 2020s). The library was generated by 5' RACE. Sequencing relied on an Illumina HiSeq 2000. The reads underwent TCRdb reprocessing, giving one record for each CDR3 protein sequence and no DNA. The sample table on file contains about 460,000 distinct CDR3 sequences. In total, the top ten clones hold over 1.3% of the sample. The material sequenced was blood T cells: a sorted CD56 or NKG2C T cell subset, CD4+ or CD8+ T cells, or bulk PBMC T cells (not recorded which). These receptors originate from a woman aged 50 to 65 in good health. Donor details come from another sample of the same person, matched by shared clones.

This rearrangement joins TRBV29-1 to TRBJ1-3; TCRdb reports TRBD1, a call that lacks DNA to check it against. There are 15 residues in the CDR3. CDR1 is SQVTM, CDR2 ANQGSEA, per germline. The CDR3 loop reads CSVEDLRGGANTIYF. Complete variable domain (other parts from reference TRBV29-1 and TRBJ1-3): SAVISQKPSRDICQRGTSLTIQCQVDSQVTMMFWYRQQPGQSLTLIATANQGSEATYESGFVIDKFPISRPNLTFSTLTVSNMSPEDSSIYLCSVEDLRGGANTIYFGEGSWLTVV.

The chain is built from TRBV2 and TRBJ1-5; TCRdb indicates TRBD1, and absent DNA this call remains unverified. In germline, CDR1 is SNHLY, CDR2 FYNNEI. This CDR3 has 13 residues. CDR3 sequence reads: CASSSDNNQPQHF.

Here the CDR3 reads CASSLGLAGGSSSEQFF. V and J are TRBV7-2 and TRBJ2-1; lacking DNA, the TRBD2 call made by TCRdb goes unchecked. CDR1 SGHTA and CDR2 FQGNSA come from the germline V gene. This CDR3 has 17 amino acids.

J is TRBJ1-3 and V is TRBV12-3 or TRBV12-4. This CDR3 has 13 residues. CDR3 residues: CASSFGSGNTIYF.